This TCR beta chain was sequenced in a study of cytomegalovirus exposure and HLA in healthy donors. The V gene's germline CDR1 is SEHNR and CDR2 FQNEAQ (reference sequence). V lost 0 bases to trimming and J lost 0 bases, with 8 bases between them. The CDR3 spans 15 residues. The study ran its PCR with 60 Vbeta and 13 Jbeta primers. Some clones are missing from TCRdb's copy, which holds only in-frame ones; the method was immunoSEQ multiplex PCR. The table includes 170,000 or so clones, around 77% detected once. The sequencing input was PBMCs. This clonotype was obtained from a woman aged 50 to 60 in good health and CMV-seropositive. V gene TRBV7-9 combines with J gene TRBJ1-1; maybe TRBD1 (5 bases). In nucleotides, the CDR3 is TGTGCCAGCAGCTTAGCGAAGGACATGAACACTGAAGCTTTCTTT. This translates into CASSLAKDMNTEAFF.